This T cell receptor beta chain was identified during a study of blood T cell repertoires in COVID-19. Clones were read by immunoSEQ multiplex PCR, and TCRdb kept only the in-frame ones, dropping some. In the table there are about 200,000 clones, around 80% of which are singletons. The CDR3 is 14 residues long. V shed 4 bases and J shed 5 bases, with 11 bases lying between them. Germline V CDR1 and CDR2: KGHDR, SFDVKD. Sequencing was done on a sample of peripheral blood. J is TRBJ2-1 and V is TRBV24-1; perhaps TRBD1 as D (5 bases). The receptor was isolated from a man aged 45-65 years who had recovered from COVID-19. The CDR3 reads CATSEATEDNEQFF. The CDR3, as DNA: TGTGCCACCAGTGAGGCGACAGAGGACAATGAGCAGTTCTTC.